A single sample is the source of the 12 T cell receptor beta chains below, sequenced in a study of OX40 agonist ivuxolimab in advanced cancers. Here immunoSEQ multiplex PCR was the method, and the copy in TCRdb shows in-frame clones only, minus some. Among fewer than 65,000 clones listed, 60% to 85% were seen once. This material consisted of CD4+ or CD8+ T cells sorted from blood, taken in a trial of the OX40 agonist ivuxolimab. The receptors were gathered from an adult with an advanced solid tumor such as melanoma, head and neck, liver or kidney cancer.

At least ten counts were recorded for this clone. The chain carries TRBV27 and TRBJ1-2; D is unclear. This CDR3 is built from 14 residues. Germline CDR1 MNHEY, CDR2 SMNVEV (reference sequence). V was trimmed by 6 bases and J by 3 bases, leaving 14 bases between them. The CDR3 is CASRTGSNYYGYTF. Here the CDR3 DNA reads TGTGCCAGCAGAACGGGGTCGAATTACTATGGCTACACCTTC.

The V gene is TRBV28, the J gene TRBJ2-5; the match to TRBD1 covers 7 bases. The V segment lost 6 bases and the J segment 5 bases; nucleotides outside the gene matches: 12. Looked up from germline, CDR1 is MDHEN and CDR2 is SYDVKM. This CDR3 contains 15 residues. CDR3: CASSQVGTARETQYF. The CDR3 DNA follows: TGTGCCAGCAGCCAAGTCGGGACAGCAAGGGAGACCCAGTACTTC.

This clone was counted between two and nine times. The rearrangement joins TRBV27 to TRBJ2-3; tentative D call: TRBD2 (5 bases). The CDR3 sequence is 14 residues long. V gave up 5 bases and J gave up 2 bases, with 11 bases separating them. Germline CDR1 MNHEY, CDR2 SMNVEV (reference sequence). As DNA, the CDR3 is TGTGCCAGCAGTCCGGTCCGGGACACAGATACGCAGTATTTT. This sequence encodes CASSPVRDTDTQYF.

This clone has only one observation. The V gene is TRBV5-5, the J gene TRBJ1-1; TRBD1 might be the D (6 bases). V was shortened by 7 bases and J by 5 bases, with 18 bases between the two germline ends. The CDR3 is 14 amino acids. Per the germline V gene, CDR1 is SGHKS and CDR2 is YYEKEE (reference sequence). DNA for the CDR3: TGTGCCAGCTCCTGGGGGGACATGTCGACTGAAGCTTTCTTT. It is translated as CASSWGDMSTEAFF.

This clone has just one count. This chain joins TRBV7-9 and TRBJ1-1; no definite D call. Trimming shortened V by 5 bases and J by 6 bases, and 25 bases separated the two germline ends. The germline CDR1 and CDR2 sequences are SEHNR and FQNEAQ (reference sequence). The CDR3 length is 17 residues. The CDR3, as DNA: TGTGCCAGCAGCGAAAATCTCGTAATCACCGCTACGGCTGAAGCTTTCTTT. It yields the protein CASSENLVITATAEAFF.

Only one count was recorded for this clone. The V gene is TRBV13, the J gene TRBJ2-7, with D perhaps matching TRBD2 (5 bases). The CDR3 consists of 15 residues. V lost 5 bases to trimming and J lost 0 bases, with 14 bases between them. Germline V gene lookup returns CDR1 PRHDT and CDR2 FYEKMQ (reference sequence). The CDR3 region has the DNA TGTGCCAGCAGCCCCGAGGGAAAGAGCTCCTACGAGCAGTACTTC. Translated: CASSPEGKSSYEQYF.

The sample holds a few counts of this clone. This chain links TRBV19 with TRBJ2-2; D is undetermined. This CDR3 is built from 13 residues. Germline values: CDR1 LNHDA, CDR2 SQIVND (reference sequence). V gave up 5 bases and J gave up 4 bases, with 8 bases separating them. The CDR3: CASSPAITGELFF. CDR3 nucleotides: TGTGCCAGTAGTCCCGCAATCACCGGGGAGCTGTTTTTT.

This clone was observed a few times. This chain joins TRBV9 and TRBJ2-3; either TRBD1 or TRBD2 may supply D (5 bases each). This CDR3 is 15 amino acids long. Germline loops: CDR1 SGDLS, CDR2 YYNGEE. V lost 4 bases and J lost 2, with 14 bases in between. DNA of the CDR3: TGTGCCAGCAGCATTTCCGGGGCGTACACAGATACGCAGTATTTT. This gives the protein CASSISGAYTDTQYF.

By sample share, this clone is large. This sequence joins TRBV6-6 and TRBJ1-1, with D perhaps matching TRBD1 (6 bases). Trimming pared 2 bases from V and 5 bases from J, leaving 12 bases between. Germline V CDR1 and CDR2: MNHNY, SVGAGI (reference sequence). This CDR3 is 14 amino acids long. The DNA of the CDR3 is TGTGCCAGCAGTTACCCTACGGACAGAACTGAAGCTTTCTTT. Protein product: CASSYPTDRTEAFF.

This clone was recorded only once. V and J are TRBV27 and TRBJ1-5, with 10 bases matching TRBD1. Trimming at V came to 5 bases and at J to 1 base, leaving 11 bases not matched to a gene. The V gene's germline CDR1 is MNHEY and CDR2 SMNVEV (reference sequence). This CDR3 is 18 amino acids long. The CDR3 spells CASSGNLKDRGSNQPQHF. The CDR3 nucleotides are TGTGCCAGCAGTGGAAACCTTAAGGACAGGGGGAGCAATCAGCCCCAGCATTTT.

The chain recombines TRBV7-2 with TRBJ1-4; tentatively, D is TRBD1 (6 bases). V was clipped by 3 bases and J by 4 bases, with 12 bases between them. The CDR3 has 15 residues. CDR1 is SGHTA, CDR2 FQGNSA, per germline. The CDR3 loop is CASSFTGRNNEKLFF. Written as DNA, the CDR3 is TGTGCCAGCAGCTTTACAGGGCGCAATAATGAAAAACTGTTTTTT.

This sequence joins TRBV7-3 and TRBJ1-1; D is ambiguous. CDR1 SGHTA and CDR2 FQGTGA come from the germline V gene. The V end lost 6 bases, the J end lost 5 bases, and 13 bases lay between the germline ends. The CDR3 extends over 13 amino acids. The CDR3 nucleotides are TGTGCCAGCAGTCGTGGACCGGGGACTGAAGCTTTCTTT. Translated, it gives CASSRGPGTEAFF.